The present TCR beta chain was sequenced within a study of blood T cell repertoires in COVID-19. Across the whole study: From T cells, B-cell-depleted T cells, or PBMCs came the material, which was cDNA or gDNA.

Authors' methods: Amplified reference gene primers provided the basis for estimating nucleated cell counts. Measured with immunoSEQ multiplex PCR; TCRdb has only the in-frame clones, and not every one. Clone size and V and J calls were adopted from that table, with D and trimming inferred from the DNA. Found here are 100,000 to 150,000 clones, approximately 68% of them singletons; the top ten hold over 2%. CDR1 and CDR2 from the germline V gene are SNHLY and FYNNEI. The CDR3 has 17 residues. Trimming stripped 8 bases from V and 11 bases from J, with 33 bases between. The receptor was derived from a woman in her 70s with acute or convalescent COVID-19. Sequenced: peripheral blood. This chain connects TRBV2 to TRBJ1-1; a weak D match, TRBD1 (6 bases). As DNA, the CDR3 is TGTGCCAGCTCCCCCTTAGGGCGTCAGGGGTCGACGAGTCGGGCTTTCTTT. This translates into CASSPLGRQGSTSRAFF.